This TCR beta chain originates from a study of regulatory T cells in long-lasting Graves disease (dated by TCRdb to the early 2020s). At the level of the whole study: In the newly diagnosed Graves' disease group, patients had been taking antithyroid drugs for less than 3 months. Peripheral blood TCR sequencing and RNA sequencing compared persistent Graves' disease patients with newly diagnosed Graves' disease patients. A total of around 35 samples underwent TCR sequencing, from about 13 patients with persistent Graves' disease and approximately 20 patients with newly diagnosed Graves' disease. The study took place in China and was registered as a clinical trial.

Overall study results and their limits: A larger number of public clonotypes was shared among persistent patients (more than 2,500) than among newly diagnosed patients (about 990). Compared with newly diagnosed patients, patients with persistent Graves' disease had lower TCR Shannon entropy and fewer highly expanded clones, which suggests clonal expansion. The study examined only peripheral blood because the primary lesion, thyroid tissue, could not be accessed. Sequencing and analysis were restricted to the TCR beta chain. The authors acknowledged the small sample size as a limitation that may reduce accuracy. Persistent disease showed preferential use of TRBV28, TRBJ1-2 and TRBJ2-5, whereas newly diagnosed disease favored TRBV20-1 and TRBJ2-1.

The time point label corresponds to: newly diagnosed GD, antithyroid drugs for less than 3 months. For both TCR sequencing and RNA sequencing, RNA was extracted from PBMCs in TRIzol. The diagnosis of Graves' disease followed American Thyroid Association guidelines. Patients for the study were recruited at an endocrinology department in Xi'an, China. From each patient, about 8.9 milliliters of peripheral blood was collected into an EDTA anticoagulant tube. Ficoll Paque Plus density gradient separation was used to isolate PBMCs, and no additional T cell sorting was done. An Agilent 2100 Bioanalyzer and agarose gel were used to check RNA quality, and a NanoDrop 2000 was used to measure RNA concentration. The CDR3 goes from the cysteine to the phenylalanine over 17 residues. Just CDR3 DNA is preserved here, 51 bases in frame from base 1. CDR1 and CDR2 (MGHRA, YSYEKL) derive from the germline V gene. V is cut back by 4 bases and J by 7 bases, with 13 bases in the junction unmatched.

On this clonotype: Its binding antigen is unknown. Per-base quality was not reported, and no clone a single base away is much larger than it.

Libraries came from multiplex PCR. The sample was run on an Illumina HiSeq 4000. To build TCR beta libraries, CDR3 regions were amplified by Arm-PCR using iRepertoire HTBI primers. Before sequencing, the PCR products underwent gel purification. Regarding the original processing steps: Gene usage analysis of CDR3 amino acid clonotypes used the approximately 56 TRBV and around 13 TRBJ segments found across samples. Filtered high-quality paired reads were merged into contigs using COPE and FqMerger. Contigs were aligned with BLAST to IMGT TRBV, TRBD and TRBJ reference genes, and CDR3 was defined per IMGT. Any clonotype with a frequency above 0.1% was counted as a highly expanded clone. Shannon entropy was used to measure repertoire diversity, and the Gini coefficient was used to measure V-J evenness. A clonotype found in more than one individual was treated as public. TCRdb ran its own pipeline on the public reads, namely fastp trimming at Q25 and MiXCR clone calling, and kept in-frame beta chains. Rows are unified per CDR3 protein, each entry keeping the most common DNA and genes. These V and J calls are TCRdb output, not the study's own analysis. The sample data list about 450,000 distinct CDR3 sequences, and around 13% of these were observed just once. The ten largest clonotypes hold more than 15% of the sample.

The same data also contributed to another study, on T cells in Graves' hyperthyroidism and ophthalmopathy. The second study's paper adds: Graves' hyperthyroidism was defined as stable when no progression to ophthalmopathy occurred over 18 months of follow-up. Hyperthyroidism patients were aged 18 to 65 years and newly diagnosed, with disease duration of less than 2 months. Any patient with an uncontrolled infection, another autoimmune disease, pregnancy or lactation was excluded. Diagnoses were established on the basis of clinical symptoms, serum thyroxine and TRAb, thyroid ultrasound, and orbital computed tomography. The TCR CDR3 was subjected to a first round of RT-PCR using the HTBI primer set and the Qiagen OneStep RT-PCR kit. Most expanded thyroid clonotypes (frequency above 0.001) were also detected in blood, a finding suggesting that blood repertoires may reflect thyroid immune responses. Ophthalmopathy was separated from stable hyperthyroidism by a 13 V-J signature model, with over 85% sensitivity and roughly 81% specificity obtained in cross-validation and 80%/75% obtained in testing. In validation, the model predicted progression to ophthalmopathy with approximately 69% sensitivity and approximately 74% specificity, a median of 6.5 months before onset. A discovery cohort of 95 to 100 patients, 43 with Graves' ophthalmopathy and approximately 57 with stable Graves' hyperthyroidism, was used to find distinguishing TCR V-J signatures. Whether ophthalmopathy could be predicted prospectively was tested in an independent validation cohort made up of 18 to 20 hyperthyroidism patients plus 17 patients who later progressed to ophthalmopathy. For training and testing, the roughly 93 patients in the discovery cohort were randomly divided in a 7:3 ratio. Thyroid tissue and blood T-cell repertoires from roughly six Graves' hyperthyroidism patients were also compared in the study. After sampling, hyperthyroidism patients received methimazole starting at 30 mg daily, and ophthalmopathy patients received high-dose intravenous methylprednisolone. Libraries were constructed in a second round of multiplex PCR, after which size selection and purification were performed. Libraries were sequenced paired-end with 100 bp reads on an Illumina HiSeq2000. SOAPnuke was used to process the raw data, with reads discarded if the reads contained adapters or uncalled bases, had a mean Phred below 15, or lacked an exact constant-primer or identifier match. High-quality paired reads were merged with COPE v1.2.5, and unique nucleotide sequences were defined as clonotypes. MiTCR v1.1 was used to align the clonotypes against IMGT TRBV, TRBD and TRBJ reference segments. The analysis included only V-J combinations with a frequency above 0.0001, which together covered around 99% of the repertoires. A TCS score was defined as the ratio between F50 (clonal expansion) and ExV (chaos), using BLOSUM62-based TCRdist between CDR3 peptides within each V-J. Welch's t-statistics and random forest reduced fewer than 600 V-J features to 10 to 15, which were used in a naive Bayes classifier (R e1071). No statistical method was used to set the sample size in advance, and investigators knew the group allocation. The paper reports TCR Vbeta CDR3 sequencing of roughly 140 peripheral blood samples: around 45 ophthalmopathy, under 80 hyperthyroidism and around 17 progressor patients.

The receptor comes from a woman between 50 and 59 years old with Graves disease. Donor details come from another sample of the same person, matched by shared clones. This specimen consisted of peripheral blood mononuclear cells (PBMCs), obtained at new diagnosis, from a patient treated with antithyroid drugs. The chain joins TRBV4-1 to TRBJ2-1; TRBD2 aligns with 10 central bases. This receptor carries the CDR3 CASSRGAAGGPRNEQFF. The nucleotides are TGCGCCAGCAGCCGGGGTGCAGCGGGAGGGCCTCGTAATGAGCAGTTCTTC.